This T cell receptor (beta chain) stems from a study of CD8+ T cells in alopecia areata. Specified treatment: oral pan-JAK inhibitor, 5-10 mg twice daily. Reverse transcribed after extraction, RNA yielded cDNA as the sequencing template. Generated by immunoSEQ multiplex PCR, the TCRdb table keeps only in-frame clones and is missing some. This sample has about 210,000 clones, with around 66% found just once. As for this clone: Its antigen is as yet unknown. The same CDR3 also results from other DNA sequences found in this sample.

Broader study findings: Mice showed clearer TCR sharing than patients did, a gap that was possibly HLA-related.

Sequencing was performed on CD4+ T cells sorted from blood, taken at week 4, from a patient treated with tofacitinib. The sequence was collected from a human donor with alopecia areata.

The CDR3 DNA follows: TGCAGCGTTGAGGTGAATAGCAATCAGCCCCAGCATTTT. It yields the protein CSVEVNSNQPQHF. The rearrangement links TRBV29-1 to TRBJ1-5, with D unresolved. Germline V gene sequence: CDR1 SQVTM, CDR2 ANQGSEA. V dropped 3 bases and J dropped 0 bases, with 6 bases sitting between them. The CDR3 is 13 residues long.